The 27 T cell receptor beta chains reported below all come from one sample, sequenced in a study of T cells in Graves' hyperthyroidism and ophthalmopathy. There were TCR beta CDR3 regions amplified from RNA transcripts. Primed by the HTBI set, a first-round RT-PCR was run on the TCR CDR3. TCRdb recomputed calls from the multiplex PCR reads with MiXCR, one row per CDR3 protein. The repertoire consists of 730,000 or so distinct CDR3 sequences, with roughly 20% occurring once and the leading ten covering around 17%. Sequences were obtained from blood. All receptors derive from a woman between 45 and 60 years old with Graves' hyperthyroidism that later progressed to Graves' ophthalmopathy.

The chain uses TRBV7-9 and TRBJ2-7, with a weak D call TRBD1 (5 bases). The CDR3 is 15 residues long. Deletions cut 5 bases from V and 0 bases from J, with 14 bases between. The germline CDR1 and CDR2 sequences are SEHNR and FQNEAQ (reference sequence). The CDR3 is CASSALGQSSYEQYF. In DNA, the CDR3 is TGTGCCAGCAGCGCCCTGGGGCAGAGCTCCTACGAGCAGTACTTC.

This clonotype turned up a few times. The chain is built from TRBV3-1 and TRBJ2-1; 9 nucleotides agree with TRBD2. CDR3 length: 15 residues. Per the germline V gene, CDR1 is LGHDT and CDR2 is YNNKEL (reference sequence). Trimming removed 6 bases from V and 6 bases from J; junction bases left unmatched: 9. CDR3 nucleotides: TGTGCCAGCAGTACGTTAGCGGGGGTGTCCAATGAGCAGTTCTTC. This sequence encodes CASSTLAGVSNEQFF.

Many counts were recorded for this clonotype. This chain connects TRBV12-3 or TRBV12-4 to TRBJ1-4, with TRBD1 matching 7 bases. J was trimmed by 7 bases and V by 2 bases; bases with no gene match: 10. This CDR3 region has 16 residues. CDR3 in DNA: TGTGCCAGCAGTTTAAGGGGGCAGGGATTAGGTGAAAAACTGTTTTTT. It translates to CASSLRGQGLGEKLFF.

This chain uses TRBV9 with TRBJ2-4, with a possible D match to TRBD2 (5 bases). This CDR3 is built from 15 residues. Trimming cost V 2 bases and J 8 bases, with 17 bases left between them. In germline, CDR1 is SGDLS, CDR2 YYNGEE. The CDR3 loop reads CASSVEDLGADIQYF. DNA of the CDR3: TGTGCCAGCAGCGTCGAGGACCTCGGAGCGGACATTCAGTACTTC.

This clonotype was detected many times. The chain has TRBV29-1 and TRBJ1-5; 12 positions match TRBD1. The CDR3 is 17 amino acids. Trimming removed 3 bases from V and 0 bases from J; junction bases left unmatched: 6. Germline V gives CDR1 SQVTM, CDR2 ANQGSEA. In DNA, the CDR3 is TGCAGCGTTGACCGGGACAGGGGGCCTCTTAGCAATCAGCCCCAGCATTTT. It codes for CSVDRDRGPLSNQPQHF.

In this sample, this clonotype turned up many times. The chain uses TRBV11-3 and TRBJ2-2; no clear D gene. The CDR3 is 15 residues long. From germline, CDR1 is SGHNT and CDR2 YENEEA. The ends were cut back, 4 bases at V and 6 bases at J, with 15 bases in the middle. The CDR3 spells CASSSGRTAPGELFF. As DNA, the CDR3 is TGTGCCAGCAGCTCCGGAAGGACGGCCCCCGGGGAGCTGTTTTTT. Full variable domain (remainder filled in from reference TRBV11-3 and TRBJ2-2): EAGVVQSPRYKIIEKKQPVAFWCNPISGHNTLYWYLQNLGQGPELLIRYENEEAVDDSQLPKDRFSAERLKGVDSTLKIQPAELGDSAVYLCASSSGRTAPGELFFGEGSRLTVL.

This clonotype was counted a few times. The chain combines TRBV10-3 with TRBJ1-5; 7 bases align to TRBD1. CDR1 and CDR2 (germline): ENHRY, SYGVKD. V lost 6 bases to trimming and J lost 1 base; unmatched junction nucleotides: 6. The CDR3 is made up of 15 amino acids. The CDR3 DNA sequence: TGTGCCATCAGGCAGGGGGTGGAGAGCAATCAGCCCCAGCATTTT. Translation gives CAIRQGVESNQPQHF.

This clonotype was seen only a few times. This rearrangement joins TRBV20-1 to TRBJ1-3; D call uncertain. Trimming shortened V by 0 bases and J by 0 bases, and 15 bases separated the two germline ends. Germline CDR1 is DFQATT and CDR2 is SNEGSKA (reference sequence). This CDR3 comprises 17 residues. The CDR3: CSARDNLMAASGNTIYF. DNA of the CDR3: TGCAGTGCTAGAGATAACCTCATGGCTGCCTCTGGAAACACCATATATTTT.

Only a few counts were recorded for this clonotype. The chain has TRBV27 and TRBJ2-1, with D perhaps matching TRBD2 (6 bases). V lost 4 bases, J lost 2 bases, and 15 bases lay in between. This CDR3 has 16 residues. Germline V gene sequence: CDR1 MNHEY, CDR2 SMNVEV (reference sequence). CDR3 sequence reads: CASSSGAGGTYNEQFF. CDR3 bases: TGTGCCAGCAGTTCAGGAGCGGGTGGCACCTACAATGAGCAGTTCTTC.

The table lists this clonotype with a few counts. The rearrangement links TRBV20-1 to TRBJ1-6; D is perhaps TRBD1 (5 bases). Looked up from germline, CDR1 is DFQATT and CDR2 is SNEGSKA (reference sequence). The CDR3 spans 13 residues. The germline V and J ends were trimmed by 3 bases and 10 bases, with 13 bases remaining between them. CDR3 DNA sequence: TGCAGTGCTAGCGTCCCAGGGATGTCACCCCTCCACTTT. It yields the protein CSASVPGMSPLHF.

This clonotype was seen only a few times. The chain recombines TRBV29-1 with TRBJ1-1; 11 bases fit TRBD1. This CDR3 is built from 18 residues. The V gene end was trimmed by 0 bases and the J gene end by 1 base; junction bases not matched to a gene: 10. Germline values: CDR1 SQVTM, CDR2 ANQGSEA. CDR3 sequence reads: CSVEDPAGQGARNTEAFF. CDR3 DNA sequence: TGCAGCGTTGAAGATCCCGCCGGACAGGGGGCGAGGAACACTGAAGCTTTCTTT.

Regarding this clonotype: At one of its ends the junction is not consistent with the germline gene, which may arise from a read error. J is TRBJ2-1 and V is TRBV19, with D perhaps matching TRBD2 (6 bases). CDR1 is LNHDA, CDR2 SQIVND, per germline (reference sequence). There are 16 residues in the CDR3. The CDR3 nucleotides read TGTGCCAGTAGTATAGTTGGGGGGAGTTCCTACAATAAGCAGTTCTTC. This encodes CASSIVGGSSYNKQFF.

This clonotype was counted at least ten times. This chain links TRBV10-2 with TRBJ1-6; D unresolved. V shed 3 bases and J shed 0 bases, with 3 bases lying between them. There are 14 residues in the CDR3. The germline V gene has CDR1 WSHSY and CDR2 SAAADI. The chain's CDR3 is CASSDSSYNSPLHF. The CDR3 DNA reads TGCGCCAGCAGTGACAGCTCCTATAATTCACCCCTCCACTTT.

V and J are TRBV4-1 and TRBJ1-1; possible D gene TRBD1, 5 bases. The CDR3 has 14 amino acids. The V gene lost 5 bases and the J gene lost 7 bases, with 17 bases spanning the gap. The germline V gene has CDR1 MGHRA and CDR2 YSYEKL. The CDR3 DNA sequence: TGCGCCAGCAGCGATACGGACACCAGTGTTGAAGCTTTCTTT. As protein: CASSDTDTSVEAFF.

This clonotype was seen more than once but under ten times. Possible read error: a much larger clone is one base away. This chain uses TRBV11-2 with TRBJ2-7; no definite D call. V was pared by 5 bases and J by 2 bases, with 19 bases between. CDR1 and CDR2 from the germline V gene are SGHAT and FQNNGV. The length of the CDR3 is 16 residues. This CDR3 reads CASSLGIGLIPYEQYF. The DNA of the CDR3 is TGTGCCAGCAGCCTAGGAATTGGGCTGATCCCCTACGAGCAGTACTTC.

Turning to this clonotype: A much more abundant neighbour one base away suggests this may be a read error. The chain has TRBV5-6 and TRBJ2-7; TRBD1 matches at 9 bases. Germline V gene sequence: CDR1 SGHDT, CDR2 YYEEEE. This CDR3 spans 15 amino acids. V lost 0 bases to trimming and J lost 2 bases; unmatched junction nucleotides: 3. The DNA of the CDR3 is TGTGCCAGCAGCTTGGGACAGGGGGTTACCTACGAGCAGTACTTC. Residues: CASSLGQGVTYEQYF.

CDR3 protein: CASSVVPGITDTQYF. The CDR3 region has the DNA TGTGCCAGCAGCGTAGTCCCGGGGATCACAGATACGCAGTATTTT. This rearrangement joins TRBV9 to TRBJ2-3, with a possible D match to TRBD2 (5 bases). Trimming shortened V by 0 bases and J by 2 bases, and 10 bases separated the two germline ends. Germline CDR1 reads SGDLS; CDR2 reads YYNGEE. The CDR3 length is 15 residues. Full variable domain (rest looked up from reference TRBV9 and TRBJ2-3): DSGVTQTPKHLITATGQRVTLRCSPRSGDLSVYWYQQSLDQGLQFLIQYYNGEERAKGNILERFSAQQFPDLHSELNLSSLELGDSALYFCASSVVPGITDTQYFGPGTRLTVL.

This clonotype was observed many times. CDR3 sequence: CASSSGTGPNYGYTF. DNA for the CDR3: TGTGCCAGCAGCTCCGGGACAGGGCCTAACTATGGCTACACCTTC. The chain carries TRBV11-2 and TRBJ1-2; 9 bases align to TRBD1. This CDR3 has 15 amino acids. V shed 4 bases, J shed 0 bases, and the junction held 3 bases outside the gene matches. Germline V gene lookup returns CDR1 SGHAT and CDR2 FQNNGV.

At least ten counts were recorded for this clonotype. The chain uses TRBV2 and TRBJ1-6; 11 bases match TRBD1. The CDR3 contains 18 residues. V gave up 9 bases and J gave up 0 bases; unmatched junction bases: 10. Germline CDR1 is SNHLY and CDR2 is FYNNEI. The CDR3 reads CASLSGTGGISYNSPLHF. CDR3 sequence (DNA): TGTGCCAGTCTTTCCGGGACAGGGGGAATCTCCTATAATTCACCCCTCCACTTT.

The CDR3 loop reads CASSRPGTTDTQYF. CDR3 DNA sequence: TGCGCCAGCAGCCGTCCCGGGACCACAGATACGCAGTATTTT. This rearrangement joins TRBV5-1 to TRBJ2-3; D is possibly TRBD1 or TRBD2 (5 bases each). The V gene's germline CDR1 is SGHRS and CDR2 YFSETQ. V lost 4 bases and J lost 2, with 11 bases in between. The CDR3 is 14 residues long.

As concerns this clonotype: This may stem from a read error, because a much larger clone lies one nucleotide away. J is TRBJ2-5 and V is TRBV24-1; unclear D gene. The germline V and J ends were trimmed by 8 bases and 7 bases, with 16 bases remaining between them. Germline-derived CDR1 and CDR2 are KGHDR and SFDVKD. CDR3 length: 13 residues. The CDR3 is CATKGADEGTQYF. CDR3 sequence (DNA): TGTGCCACCAAAGGCGCAGACGAAGGGACCCAGTACTTC.

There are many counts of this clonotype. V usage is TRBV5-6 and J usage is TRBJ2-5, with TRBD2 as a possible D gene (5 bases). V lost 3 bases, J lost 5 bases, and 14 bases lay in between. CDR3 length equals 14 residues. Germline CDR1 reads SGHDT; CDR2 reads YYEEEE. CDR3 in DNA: TGTGCCAGCAGCTCGGTGGAGGTTGGGGAGACCCAGTACTTC. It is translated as CASSSVEVGETQYF. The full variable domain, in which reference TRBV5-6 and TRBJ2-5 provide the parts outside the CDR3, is DAGVTQSPTHLIKTRGQQVTLRCSPKSGHDTVSWYQQALGQGPQFIFQYYEEEERQRGNFPDRFSGHQFPNYSSELNVNALLLGDSALYLCASSSVEVGETQYFGPGTRLLVL.

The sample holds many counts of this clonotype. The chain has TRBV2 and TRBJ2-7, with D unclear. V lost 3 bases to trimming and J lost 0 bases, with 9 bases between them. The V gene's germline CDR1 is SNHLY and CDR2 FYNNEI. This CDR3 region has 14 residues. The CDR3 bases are TGTGCCAGCAGTGAGCTCAAGAGCTCCTACGAGCAGTACTTC. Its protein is CASSELKSSYEQYF.

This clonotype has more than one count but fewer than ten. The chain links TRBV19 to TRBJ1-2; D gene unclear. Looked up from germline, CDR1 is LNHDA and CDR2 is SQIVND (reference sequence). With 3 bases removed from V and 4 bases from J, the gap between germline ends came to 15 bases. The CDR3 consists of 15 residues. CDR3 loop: CASSMVWVQPYGYTF. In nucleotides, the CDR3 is TGTGCCAGTAGTATGGTTTGGGTACAACCCTATGGCTACACCTTC.

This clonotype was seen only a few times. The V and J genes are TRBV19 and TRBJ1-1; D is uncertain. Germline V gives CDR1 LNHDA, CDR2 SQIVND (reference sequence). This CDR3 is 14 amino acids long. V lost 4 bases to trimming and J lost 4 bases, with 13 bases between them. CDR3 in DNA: TGTGCCAGTAGTAACCCCCTTGTTGGCACTGAAGCTTTCTTT. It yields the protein CASSNPLVGTEAFF.

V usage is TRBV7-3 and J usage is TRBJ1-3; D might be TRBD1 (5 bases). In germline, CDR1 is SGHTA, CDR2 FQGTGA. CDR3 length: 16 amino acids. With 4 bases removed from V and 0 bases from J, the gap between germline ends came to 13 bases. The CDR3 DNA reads TGTGCCAGCAGCTCGGCCCCGGGGACCTCTGGAAACACCATATATTTT. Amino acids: CASSSAPGTSGNTIYF.

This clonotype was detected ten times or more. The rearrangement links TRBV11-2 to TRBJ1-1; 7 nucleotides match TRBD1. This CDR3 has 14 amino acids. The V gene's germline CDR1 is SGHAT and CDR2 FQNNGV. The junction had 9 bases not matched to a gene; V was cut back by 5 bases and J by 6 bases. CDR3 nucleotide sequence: TGTGCCAGCAGCCGAAGGGGGCCCCAACCTGAAGCTTTCTTT. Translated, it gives CASSRRGPQPEAFF.